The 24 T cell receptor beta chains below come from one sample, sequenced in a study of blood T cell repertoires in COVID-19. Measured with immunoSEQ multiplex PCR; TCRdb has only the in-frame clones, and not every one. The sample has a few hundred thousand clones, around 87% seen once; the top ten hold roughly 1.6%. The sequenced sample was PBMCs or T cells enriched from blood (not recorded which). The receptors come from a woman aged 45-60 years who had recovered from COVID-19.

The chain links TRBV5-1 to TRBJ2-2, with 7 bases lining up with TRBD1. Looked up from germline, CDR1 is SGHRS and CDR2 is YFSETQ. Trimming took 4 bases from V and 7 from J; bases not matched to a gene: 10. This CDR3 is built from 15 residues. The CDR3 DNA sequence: TGCGCCAGCAGCCAAAGACAGGGCGGTGGCGGGGAGCTGTTTTTT. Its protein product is CASSQRQGGGGELFF.

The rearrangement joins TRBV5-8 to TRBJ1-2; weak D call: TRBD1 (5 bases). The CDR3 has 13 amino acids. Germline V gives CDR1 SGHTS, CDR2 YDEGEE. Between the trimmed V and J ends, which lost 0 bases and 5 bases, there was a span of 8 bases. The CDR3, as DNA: TGTGCCAGCAGCTTGGAGGGGCGATATGGCTACACCTTC. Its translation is CASSLEGRYGYTF.

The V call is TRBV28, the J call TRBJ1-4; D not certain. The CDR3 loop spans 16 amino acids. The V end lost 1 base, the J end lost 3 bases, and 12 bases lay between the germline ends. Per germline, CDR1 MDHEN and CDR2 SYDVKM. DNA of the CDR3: TGTGCCAGCAGTTTATCTTCCTATATAGCTAATGAAAAACTGTTTTTT. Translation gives CASSLSSYIANEKLFF.

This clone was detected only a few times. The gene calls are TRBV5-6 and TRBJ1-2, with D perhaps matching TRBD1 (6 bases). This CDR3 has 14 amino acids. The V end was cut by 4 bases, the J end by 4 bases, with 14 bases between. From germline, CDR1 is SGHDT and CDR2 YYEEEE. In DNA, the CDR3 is TGTGCCAGCAGCCCGGACAGACGACCCTATGGCTACACCTTC. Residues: CASSPDRRPYGYTF.

The CDR3 sequence is CASSSPGQGNTIYF. The CDR3 DNA reads as TGTGCCAGCAGTTCACCGGGACAGGGAAACACCATATATTTT. The chain carries TRBV28 and TRBJ1-3; 7 nucleotides agree with TRBD1. Germline CDR1 and CDR2: MDHEN and SYDVKM. This CDR3 has 14 amino acids. With 4 bases clipped from V and 4 bases from J, the junction kept 4 bases outside the gene matches. The entire variable domain, with the rest obtained from reference TRBV28 and TRBJ1-3, is as follows: DVKVTQSSRYLVKRTGEKVFLECVQDMDHENMFWYRQDPGLGLRLIYFSYDVKMKEKGDIPEGYSVSREKKERFSLILESASTNQTSMYLCASSSPGQGNTIYFGEGSWLTVV.

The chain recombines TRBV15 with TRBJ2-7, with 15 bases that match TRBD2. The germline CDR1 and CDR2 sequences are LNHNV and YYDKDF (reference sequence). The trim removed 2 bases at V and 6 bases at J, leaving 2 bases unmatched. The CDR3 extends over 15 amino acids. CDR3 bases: TGTGCCACCAGCAGACAGGGACTAGCGGGGGGCGAGCAGTACTTC. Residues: CATSRQGLAGGEQYF. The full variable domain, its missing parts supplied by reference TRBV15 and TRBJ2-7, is DAMVIQNPRYQVTQFGKPVTLSCSQTLNHNVMYWYQQKSSQAPKLLFHYYDKDFNNEADTPDNFQSRRPNTSFCFLDIRSPGLGDTAMYLCATSRQGLAGGEQYFGPGTRLTVT.

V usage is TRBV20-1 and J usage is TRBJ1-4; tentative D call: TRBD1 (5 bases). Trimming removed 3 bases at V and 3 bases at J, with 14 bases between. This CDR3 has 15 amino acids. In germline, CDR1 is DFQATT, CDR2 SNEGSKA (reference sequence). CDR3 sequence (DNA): TGCAGTGCTAGTACGTCGGGGGAACCTAATGAAAAACTGTTTTTT. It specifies CSASTSGEPNEKLFF.

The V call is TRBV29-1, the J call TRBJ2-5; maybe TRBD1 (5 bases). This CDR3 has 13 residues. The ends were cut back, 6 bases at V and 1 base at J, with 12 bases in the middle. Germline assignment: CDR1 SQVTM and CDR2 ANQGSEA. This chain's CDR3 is CSVASDTQETQYF. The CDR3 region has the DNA TGCAGCGTAGCCTCGGACACCCAAGAGACCCAGTACTTC. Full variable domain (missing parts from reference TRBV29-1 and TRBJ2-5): SAVISQKPSRDICQRGTSLTIQCQVDSQVTMMFWYRQQPGQSLTLIATANQGSEATYESGFVIDKFPISRPNLTFSTLTVSNMSPEDSSIYLCSVASDTQETQYFGPGTRLLVL.

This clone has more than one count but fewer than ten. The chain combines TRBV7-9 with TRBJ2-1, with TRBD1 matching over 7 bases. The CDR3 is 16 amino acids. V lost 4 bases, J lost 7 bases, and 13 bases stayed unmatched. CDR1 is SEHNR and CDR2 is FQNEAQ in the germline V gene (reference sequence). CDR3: CASSYTTGQKINEQFF. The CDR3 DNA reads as TGTGCCAGCAGCTATACGACGGGACAGAAAATAAATGAGCAGTTCTTC.

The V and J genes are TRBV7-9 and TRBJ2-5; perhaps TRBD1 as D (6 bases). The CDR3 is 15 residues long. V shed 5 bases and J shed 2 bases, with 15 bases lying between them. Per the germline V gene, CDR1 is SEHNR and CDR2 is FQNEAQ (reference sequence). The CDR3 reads CASSPPGAPQETQYF. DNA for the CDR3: TGTGCCAGCAGCCCTCCAGGGGCCCCACAAGAGACCCAGTACTTC.

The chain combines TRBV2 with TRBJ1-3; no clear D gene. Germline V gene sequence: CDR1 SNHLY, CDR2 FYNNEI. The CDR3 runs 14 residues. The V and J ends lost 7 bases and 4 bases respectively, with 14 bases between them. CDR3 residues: CASNPTSIGNTIYF. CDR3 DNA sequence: TGTGCCAGCAACCCGACAAGTATCGGAAACACCATATATTTT.

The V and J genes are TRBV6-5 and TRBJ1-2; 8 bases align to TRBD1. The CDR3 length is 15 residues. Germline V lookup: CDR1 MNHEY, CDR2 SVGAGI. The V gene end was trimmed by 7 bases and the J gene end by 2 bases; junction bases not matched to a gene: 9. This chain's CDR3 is CASTVGQGGNYGYTF. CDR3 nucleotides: TGTGCCAGCACCGTTGGACAGGGAGGCAACTATGGCTACACCTTC.

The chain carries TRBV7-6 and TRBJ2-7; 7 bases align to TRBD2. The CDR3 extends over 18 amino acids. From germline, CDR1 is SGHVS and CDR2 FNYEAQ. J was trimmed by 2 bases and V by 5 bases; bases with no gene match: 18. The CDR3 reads CASSPVSLVAGATYEQYF. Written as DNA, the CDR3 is TGTGCCAGCAGCCCAGTGTCATTGGTGGCGGGAGCCACCTACGAGCAGTACTTC.

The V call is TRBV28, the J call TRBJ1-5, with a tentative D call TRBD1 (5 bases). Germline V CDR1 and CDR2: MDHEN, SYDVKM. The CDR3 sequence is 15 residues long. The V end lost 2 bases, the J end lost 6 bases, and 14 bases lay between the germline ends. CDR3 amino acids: CASSLRGQAVQPQHF. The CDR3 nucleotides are TGTGCCAGCAGTTTAAGGGGTCAGGCCGTTCAGCCCCAGCATTTT.

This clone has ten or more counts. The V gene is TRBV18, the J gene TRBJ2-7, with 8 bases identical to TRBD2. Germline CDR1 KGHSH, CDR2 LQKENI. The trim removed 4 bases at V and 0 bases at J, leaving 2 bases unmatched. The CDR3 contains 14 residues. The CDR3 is CASSQLADSYEQYF. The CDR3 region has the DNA TGTGCCAGCTCACAACTAGCGGACTCCTACGAGCAGTACTTC.

The CDR3: CASSLVPTSGMEQYF. The CDR3 DNA follows: TGTGCCAGCAGCTTAGTCCCGACTAGCGGGATGGAGCAGTACTTC. V is TRBV11-2 and J is TRBJ2-7; 11 bases line up with TRBD2. Germline-derived CDR1 and CDR2 are SGHAT and FQNNGV. V shed 1 base, J shed 7 bases, and the junction held 6 bases outside the gene matches. The CDR3 runs 15 residues.

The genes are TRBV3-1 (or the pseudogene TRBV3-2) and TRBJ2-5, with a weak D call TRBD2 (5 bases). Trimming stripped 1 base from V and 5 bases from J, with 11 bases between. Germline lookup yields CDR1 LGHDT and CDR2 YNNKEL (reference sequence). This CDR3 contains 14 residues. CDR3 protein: CASSQGIGGETQYF. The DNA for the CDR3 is TGTGCCAGCAGCCAAGGTATAGGAGGCGAGACCCAGTACTTC.

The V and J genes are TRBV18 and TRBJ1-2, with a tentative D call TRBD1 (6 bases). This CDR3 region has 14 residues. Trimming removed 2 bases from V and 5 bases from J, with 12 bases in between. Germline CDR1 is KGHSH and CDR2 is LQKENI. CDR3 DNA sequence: TGTGCCAGCTCACCATCGACAGGCGGGTATGGCTACACCTTC. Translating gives CASSPSTGGYGYTF.

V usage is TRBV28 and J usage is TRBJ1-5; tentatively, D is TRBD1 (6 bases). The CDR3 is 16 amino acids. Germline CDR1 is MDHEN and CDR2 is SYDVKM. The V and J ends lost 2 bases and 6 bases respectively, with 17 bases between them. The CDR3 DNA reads TGTGCCAGCAGTTTAGCCGCCCGAGGGGGGGGTCAGCCCCAGCATTTT. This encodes CASSLAARGGGQPQHF.

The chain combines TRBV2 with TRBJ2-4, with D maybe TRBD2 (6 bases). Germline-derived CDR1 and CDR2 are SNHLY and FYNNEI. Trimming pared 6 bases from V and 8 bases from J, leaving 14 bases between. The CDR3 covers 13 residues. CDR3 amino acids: CASRSPGGDIQYF. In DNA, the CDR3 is TGTGCCAGCAGGAGCCCTGGAGGGGACATTCAGTACTTC.

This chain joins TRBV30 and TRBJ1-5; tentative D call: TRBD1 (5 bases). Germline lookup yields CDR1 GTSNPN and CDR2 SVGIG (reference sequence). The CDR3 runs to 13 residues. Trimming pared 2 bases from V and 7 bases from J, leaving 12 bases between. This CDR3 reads CAWSPQGGQPQHF. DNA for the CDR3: TGTGCCTGGAGTCCCCAGGGCGGCCAGCCCCAGCATTTT.

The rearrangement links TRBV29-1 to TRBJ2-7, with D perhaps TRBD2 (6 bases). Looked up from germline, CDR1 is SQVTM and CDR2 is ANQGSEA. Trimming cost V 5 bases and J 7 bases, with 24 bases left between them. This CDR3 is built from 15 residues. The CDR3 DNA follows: TGCAGCGTTCGCGTCTGGGGGGAGATCCTGGGAGAGCAGTACTTC. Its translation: CSVRVWGEILGEQYF.

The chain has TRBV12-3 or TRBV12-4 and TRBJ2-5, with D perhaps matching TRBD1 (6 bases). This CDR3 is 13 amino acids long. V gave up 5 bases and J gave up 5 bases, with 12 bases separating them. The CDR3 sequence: CASSRLQGETQYF. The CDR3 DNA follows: TGTGCCAGCAGTCGCCTACAGGGTGAGACCCAGTACTTC.

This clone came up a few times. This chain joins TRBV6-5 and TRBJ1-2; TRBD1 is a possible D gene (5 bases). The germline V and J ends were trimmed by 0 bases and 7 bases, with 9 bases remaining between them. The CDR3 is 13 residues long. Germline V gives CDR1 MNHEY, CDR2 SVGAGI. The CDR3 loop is CASSYSGHIGYTF. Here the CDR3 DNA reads TGTGCCAGCAGTTACTCCGGACACATTGGCTACACCTTC.